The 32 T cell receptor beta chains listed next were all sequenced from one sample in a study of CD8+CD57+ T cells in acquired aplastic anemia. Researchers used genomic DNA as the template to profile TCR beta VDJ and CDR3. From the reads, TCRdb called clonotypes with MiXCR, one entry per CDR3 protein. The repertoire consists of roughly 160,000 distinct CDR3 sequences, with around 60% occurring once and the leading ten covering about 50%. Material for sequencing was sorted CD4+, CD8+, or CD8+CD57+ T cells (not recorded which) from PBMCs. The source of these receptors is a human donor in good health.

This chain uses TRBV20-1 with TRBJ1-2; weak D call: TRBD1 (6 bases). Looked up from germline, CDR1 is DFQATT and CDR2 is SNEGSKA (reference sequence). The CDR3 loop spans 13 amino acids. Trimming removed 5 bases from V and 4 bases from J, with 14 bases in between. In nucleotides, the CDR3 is TGCAGTGCTCCCCGACAGGATCCCTATGGCTACACCTTC. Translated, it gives CSAPRQDPYGYTF.

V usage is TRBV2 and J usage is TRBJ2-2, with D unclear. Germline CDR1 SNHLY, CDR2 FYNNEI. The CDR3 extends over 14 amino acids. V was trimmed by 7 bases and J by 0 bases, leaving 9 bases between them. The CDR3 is CASMNDANTGELFF. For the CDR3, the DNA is TGTGCCAGCATGAACGACGCGAACACCGGGGAGCTGTTTTTT.

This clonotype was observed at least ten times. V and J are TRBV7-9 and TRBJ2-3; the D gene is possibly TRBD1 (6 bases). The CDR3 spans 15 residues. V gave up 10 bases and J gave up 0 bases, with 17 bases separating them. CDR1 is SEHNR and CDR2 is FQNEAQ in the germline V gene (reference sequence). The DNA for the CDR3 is TGTGCCACCCAGGGTGGACAGAGAAGCACAGATACGCAGTATTTT. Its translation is CATQGGQRSTDTQYF.

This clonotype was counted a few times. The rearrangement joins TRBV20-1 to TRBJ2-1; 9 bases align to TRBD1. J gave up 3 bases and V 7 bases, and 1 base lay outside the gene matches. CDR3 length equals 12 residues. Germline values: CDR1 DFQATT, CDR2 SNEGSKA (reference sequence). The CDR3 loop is CSGDRDYNEQFF. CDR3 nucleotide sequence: TGCAGTGGGGACAGGGACTACAATGAGCAGTTCTTC.

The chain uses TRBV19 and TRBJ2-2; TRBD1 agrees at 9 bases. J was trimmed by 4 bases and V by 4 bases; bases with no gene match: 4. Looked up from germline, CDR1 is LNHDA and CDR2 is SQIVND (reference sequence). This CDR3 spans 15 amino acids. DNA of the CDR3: TGTGCCAGTAGTAGATCGACAGGGGGCACCGGGGAGCTGTTTTTT. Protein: CASSRSTGGTGELFF.

The CDR3 DNA is TGTGCCAGCAGCTTAAATAGGGAGGGGAATCAGTTCTTC. The encoded protein is CASSLNREGNQFF. This chain joins TRBV7-3 and TRBJ2-1, with 7 bases matching TRBD2. The V gene end was trimmed by 1 base and the J gene end by 13 bases; junction bases not matched to a gene: 7. The CDR3 totals 13 residues. Germline-derived CDR1 and CDR2 are SGHTA and FQGTGA.

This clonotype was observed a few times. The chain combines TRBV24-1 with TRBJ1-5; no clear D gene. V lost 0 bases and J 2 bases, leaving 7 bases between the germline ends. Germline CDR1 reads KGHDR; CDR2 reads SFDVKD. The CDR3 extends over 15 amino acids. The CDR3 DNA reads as TGTGCCACCAGTGATTTGGGGGAAGGCAATCAGCCCCAGCATTTT. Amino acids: CATSDLGEGNQPQHF.

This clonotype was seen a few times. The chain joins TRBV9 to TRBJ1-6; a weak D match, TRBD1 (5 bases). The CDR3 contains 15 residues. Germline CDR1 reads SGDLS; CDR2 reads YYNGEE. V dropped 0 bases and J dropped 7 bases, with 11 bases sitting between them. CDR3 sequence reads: CASSVAGRDNSPLHF. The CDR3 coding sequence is TGTGCCAGCAGCGTAGCAGGGAGGGACAATTCACCCCTCCACTTT.

The CDR3 nucleotides are TGCGCCAGCAGACTAGCGGGGCCCTCTAATGAAAAACTGTTTTTT. This translates into CASRLAGPSNEKLFF. This chain joins TRBV5-1 and TRBJ1-4; D might be TRBD1 (5 bases). CDR3 length: 15 residues. Per the germline V gene, CDR1 is SGHRS and CDR2 is YFSETQ. With 5 bases removed from V and 3 bases from J, the gap between germline ends came to 14 bases. Full variable domain (missing parts from reference TRBV5-1 and TRBJ1-4): KAGVTQTPRYLIKTRGQQVTLSCSPISGHRSVSWYQQTPGQGLQFLFEYFSETQRNKGNFPGRFSGRQFSNSRSEMNVSTLELGDSALYLCASRLAGPSNEKLFFGSGTQLSVL.

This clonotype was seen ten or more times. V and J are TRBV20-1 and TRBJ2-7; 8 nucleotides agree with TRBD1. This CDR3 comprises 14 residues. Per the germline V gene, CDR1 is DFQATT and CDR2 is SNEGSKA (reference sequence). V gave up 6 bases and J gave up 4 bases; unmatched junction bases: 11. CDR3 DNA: TGCAGTGCGGCCAGGGGGCGTTTCTGGTACGAGCAGTACTTC. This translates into CSAARGRFWYEQYF.

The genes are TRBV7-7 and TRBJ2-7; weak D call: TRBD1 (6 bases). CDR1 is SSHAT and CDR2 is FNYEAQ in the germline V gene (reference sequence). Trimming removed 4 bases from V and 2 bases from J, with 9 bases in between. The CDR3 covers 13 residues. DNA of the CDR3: TGTGCCAGCAGCTACGGGACAACCTACGAGCAGTACTTC. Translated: CASSYGTTYEQYF.

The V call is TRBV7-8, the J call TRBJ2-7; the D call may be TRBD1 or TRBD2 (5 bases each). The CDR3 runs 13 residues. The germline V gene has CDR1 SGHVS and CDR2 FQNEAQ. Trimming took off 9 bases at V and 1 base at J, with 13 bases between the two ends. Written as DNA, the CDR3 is TGTGCCAGTCGGGACCCTGGATCCTACGAGCAGTACTTC. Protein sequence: CASRDPGSYEQYF.

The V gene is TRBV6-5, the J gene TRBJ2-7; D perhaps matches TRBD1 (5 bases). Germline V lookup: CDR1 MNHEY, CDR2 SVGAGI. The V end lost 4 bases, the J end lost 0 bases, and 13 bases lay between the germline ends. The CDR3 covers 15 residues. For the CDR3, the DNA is TGTGCCAGCAGTTCGACAGCAACCCCCTCCTACGAGCAGTACTTC. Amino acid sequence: CASSSTATPSYEQYF.

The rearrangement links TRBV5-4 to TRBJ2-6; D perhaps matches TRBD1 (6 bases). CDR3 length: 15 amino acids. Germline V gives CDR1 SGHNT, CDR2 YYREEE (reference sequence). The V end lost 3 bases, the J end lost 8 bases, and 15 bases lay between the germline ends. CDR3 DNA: TGTGCCAGCAGCTGGGACCCCGGGACACCCAACGTCCTGACTTTC. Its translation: CASSWDPGTPNVLTF.

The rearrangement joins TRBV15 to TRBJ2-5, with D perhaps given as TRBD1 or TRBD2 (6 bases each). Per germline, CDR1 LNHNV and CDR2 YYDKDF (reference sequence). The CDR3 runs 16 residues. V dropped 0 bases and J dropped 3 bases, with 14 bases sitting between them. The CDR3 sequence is CATSREGGRGEETQYF. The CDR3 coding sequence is TGTGCCACCAGCAGAGAAGGGGGGCGAGGGGAAGAGACCCAGTACTTC.

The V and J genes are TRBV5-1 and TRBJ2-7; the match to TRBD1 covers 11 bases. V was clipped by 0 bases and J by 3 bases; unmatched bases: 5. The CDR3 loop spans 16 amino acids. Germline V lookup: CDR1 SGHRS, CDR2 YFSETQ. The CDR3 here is CASSLASGTGGYEQYF. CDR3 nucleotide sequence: TGCGCCAGCAGCTTGGCCTCCGGGACAGGGGGCTACGAGCAGTACTTC.

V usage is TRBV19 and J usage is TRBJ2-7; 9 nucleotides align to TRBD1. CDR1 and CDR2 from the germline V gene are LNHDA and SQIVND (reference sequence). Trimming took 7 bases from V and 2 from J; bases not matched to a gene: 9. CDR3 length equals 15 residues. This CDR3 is CASTPTGTGPYEQYF. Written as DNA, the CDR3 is TGTGCCAGTACCCCAACCGGGACAGGGCCCTACGAGCAGTACTTC. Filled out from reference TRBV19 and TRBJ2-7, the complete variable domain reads DGGITQSPKYLFRKEGQNVTLSCEQNLNHDAMYWYRQDPGQGLRLIYYSQIVNDFQKGDIAEGYSVSREKKESFPLTVTSAQKNPTAFYLCASTPTGTGPYEQYFGPGTRLTVT.

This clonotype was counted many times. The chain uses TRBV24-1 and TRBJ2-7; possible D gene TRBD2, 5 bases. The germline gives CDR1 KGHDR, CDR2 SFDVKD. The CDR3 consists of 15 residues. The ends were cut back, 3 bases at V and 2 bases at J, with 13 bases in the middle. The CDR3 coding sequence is TGTGCCACCAGTGATCCAAGCCACGGGACCTACGAGCAGTACTTC. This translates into CATSDPSHGTYEQYF.

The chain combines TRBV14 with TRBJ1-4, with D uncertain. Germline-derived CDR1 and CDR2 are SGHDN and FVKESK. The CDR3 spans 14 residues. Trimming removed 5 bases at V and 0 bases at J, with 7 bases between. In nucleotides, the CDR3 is TGTGCCAGCAGCGGTGAAGCAACTAATGAAAAACTGTTTTTT. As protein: CASSGEATNEKLFF.

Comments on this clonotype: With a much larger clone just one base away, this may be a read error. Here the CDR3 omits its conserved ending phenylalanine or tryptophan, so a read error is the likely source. CDR3 nucleotides: TGCGCCAGCAGCCAGGAAACCGGGACAGAGACTAACTATGGCTACACCCTC. It encodes CASSQETGTETNYGYTL. The chain is built from TRBV4-3 and TRBJ1-2; 7 nucleotides align to TRBD1. Germline values: CDR1 LGHNA, CDR2 YSLEER. Losses at the gene ends were 3 bases for V and 0 bases for J; bases not matched to a gene: 10. This CDR3 has 17 amino acids.

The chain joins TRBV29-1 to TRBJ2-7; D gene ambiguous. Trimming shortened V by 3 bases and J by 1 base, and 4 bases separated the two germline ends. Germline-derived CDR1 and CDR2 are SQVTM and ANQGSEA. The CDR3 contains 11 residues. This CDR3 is CSVEGSYEQYF. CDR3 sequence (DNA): TGCAGCGTTGAGGGTTCCTACGAGCAGTACTTC.

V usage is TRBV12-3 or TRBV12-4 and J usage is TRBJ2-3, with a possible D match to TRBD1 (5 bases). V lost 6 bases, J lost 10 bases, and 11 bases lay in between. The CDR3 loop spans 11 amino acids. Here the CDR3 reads CASSPGFAQYF. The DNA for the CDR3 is TGTGCCAGCAGCCCAGGGTTTGCGCAGTATTTT.

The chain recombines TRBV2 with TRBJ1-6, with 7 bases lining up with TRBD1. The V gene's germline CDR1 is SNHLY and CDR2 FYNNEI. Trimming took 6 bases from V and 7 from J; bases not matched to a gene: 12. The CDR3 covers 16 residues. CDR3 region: CASSPTTGLINSPLHF. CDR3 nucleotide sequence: TGTGCCAGCAGCCCTACGACAGGGCTAATCAATTCACCCCTCCACTTT. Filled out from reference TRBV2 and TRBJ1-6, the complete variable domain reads EPEVTQTPSHQVTQMGQEVILRCVPISNHLYFYWYRQILGQKVEFLVSFYNNEISEKSEIFDDQFSVERPDGSNFTLKIRSTKLEDSAMYFCASSPTTGLINSPLHFGNGTRLTVT.

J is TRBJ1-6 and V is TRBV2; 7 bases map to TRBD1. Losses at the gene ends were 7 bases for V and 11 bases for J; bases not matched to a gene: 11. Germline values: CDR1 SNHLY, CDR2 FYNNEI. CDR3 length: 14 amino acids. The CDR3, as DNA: TGTGCCAGCACCCGAACAGGGGCCCTCGCACCCCTCCACTTT. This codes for CASTRTGALAPLHF.

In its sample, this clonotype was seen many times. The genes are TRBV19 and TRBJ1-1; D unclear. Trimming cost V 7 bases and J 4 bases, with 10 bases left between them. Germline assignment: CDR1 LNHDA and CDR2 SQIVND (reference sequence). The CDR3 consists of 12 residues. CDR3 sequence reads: CASNYGGTEAFF. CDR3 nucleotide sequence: TGTGCCAGTAACTACGGTGGCACTGAAGCTTTCTTT.

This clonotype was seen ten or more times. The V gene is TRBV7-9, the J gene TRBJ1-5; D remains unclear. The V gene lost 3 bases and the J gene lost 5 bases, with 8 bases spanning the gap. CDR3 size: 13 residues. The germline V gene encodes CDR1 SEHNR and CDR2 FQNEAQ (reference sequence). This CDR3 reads CASSLGGDQPQHF. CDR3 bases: TGTGCCAGCAGCTTGGGCGGGGATCAGCCCCAGCATTTT.

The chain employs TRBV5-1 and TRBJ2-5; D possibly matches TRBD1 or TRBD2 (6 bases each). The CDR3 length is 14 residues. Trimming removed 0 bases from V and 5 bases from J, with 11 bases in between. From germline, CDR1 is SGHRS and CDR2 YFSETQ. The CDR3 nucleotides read TGCGCCAGCAGCTTGGAGGGGGGCGTGGAGACCCAGTACTTC. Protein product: CASSLEGGVETQYF.

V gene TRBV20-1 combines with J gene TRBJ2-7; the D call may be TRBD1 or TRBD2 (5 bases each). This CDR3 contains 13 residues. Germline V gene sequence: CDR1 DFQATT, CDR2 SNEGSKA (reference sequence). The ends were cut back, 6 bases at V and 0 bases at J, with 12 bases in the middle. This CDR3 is CSATGDLSYEQYF. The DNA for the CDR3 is TGCAGTGCCACCGGGGACCTCTCCTACGAGCAGTACTTC.

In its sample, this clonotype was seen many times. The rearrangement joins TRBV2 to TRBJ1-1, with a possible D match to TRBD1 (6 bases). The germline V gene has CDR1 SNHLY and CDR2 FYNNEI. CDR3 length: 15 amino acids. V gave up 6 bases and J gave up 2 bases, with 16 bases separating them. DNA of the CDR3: TGTGCCAGCAGGGGTTCCGGGACATCAAACACTGAAGCTTTCTTT. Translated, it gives CASRGSGTSNTEAFF.

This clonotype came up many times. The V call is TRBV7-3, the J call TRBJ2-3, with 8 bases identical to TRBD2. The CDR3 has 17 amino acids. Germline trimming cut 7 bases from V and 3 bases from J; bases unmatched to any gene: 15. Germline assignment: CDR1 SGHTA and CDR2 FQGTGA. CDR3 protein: CASTPAGSGSSTDTQYF. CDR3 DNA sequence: TGTGCCAGCACCCCGGCGGGGAGCGGGAGTAGTACAGATACGCAGTATTTT.

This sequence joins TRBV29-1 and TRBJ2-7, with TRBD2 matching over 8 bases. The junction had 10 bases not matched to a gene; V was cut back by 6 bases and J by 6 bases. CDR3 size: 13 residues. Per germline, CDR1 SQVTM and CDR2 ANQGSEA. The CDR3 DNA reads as TGCAGCGTCGAACCCCTAGCGGGCACCGAGCAGTACTTC. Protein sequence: CSVEPLAGTEQYF.

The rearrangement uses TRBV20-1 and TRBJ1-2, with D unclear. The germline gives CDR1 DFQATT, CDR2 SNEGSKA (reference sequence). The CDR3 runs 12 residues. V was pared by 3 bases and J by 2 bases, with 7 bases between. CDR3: CSASGGNYGYTF. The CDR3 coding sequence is TGCAGTGCTAGCGGAGGGAACTATGGCTACACCTTC.